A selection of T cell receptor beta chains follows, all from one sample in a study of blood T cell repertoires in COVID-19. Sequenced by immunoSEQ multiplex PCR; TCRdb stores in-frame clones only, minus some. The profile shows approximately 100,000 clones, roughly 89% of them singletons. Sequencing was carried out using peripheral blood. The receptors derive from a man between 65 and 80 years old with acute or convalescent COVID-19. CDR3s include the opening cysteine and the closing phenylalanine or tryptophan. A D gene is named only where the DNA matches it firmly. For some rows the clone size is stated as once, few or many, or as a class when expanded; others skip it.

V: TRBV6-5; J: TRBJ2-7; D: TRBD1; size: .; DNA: TGTGCCAGCAGCCACAGGGGTGGGGACGAGCAGTACTTC; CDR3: CASSHRGGDEQYF
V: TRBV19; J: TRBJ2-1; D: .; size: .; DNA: TGTGCCAGTAGTATTGCGAACCGTGAGCAGTTCTTC; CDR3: CASSIANREQFF
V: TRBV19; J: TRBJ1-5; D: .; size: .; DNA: TGTGCCAGTAGGCCAGGGCCAATCAATCAGCCCCAGCATTTT; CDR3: CASRPGPINQPQHF
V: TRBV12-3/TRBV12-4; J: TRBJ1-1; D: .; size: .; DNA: TGTGCCAGCAGTTTTGAGGACACTGAAGCTTTCTTT; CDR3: CASSFEDTEAFF
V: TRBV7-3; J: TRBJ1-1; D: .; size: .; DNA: TGTGCCAGCAGCTTTGCGATGAACACTGAAGCTTTCTTT; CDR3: CASSFAMNTEAFF
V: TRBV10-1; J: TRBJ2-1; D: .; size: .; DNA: TGCGCCACCCCGAGGTGGCCGAATGAGCAGTTCTTC; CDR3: CATPRWPNEQFF
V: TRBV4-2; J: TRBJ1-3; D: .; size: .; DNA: TGTGCCAGCAGCGCACCGAGCTCTGGAAACACCATATATTTT; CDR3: CASSAPSSGNTIYF
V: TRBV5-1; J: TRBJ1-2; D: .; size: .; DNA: TGCGCCAGCAGCTTGGGTTACGGGAACTATGGCTACACCTTC; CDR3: CASSLGYGNYGYTF
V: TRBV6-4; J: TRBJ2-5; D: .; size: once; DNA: TGTGCCAGCACCCCCTGCGGGAAGGGGGAGACCCAGTACTTC; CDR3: CASTPCGKGETQYF
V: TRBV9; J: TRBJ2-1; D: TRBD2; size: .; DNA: TGTGCCAGCAGCGTAGGAGGCGGGAGGGCCGGTGAGCAGTTCTTC; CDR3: CASSVGGGRAGEQFF
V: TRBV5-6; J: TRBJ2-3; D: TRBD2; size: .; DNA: TGTGCCAGCAGCTTGTGGGGGCGGGGGGGGGCAGATACGCAGTATTTT; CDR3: CASSLWGRGGADTQYF
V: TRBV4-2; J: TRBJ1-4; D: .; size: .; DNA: TGTGCCAGCAGCCAAGAGTACGGAGGGTTAATTGCAACTAATGAAAAACTGTTTTTT; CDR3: CASSQEYGGLIATNEKLFF
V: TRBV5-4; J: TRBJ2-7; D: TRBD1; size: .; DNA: TGTGCCAGCAGCTGGGACAGAAGCTACTTAGAGCAGTACTTC; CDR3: CASSWDRSYLEQYF
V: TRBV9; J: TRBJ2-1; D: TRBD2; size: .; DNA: TGTGCCAGCAGCGTTACTAGCGGGGGTCACAGCTCCTACAATGAGCAGTTCTTC; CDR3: CASSVTSGGHSSYNEQFF
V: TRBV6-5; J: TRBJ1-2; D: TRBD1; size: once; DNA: TGTGCCAGCAACAACCCGGACAGGGACTATGGCTACACCTTC; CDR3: CASNNPDRDYGYTF
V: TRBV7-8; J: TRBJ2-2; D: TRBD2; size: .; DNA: TGTGCCAGCAGCTCCGGGGGGGCCGGGGAGCTGTTTTTT; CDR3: CASSSGGAGELFF
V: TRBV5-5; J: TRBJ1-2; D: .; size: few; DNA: TGTGCCAGCAGCTTGGCCGGGGTACGGGGCTACACCTTC; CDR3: CASSLAGVRGYTF
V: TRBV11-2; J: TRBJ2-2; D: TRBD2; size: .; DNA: TGTGCCAGCAGCCCCGGGACTAGCGGAGCGAACACCGGGGAGCTGTTTTTT; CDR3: CASSPGTSGANTGELFF
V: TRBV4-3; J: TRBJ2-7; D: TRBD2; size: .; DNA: TGCGCCAGCTCAAAGGGGTGGACTAGCGACTACGAGCAGTACTTC; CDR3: CASSKGWTSDYEQYF
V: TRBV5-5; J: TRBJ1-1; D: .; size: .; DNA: TGTGCCAGCAGCTTGCAGGGGAGCACTGAAGCTTTCTTT; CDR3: CASSLQGSTEAFF
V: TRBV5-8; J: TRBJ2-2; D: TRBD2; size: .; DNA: TGTGCCAGCAGCTTGGGAACAGCGGGGGCGAACACCGGGGAGCTGTTTTTT; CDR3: CASSLGTAGANTGELFF
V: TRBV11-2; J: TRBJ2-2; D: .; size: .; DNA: TGTGCCAGCAGTTCTTTCGGGGGGCCCACCGGGGAGCTGTTTTTT; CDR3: CASSSFGGPTGELFF
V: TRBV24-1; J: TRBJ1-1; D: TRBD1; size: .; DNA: TGTGCCACCAGTGATTCGACAGGGCTGAACACTGAAGCTTTCTTT; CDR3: CATSDSTGLNTEAFF
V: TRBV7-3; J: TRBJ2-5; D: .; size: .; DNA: TGTGCCAGCAGCAGAAACCCACTAGGGGGAGGGGAGACCCAGTACTTC; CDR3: CASSRNPLGGGETQYF
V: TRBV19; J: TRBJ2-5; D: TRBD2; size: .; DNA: TGTGCCAGTAGACGGACTAGCGGGAGAACGGGGAAAGAGACCCAGTACTTC; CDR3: CASRRTSGRTGKETQYF
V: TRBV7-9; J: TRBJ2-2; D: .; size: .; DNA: TGTGCCAGCAGCTCATTGGGGCGCGCCGGGGAGCTGTTTTTT; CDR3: CASSSLGRAGELFF
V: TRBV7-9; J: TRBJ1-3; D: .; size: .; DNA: TGTGCCAGCAGCTTGGGGGGAAGCTCTGGAAACACCATATATTTT; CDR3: CASSLGGSSGNTIYF
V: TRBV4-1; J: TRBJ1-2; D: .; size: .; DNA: TGCGCCAGCAGCCTACCTTCAGGCGGGGGACCCTATGGCTACACCTTC; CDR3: CASSLPSGGGPYGYTF
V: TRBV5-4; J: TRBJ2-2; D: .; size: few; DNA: TGTGCCAGCAGCTTTGAGATCGCCACCGGGGAGCTGTTTTTT; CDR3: CASSFEIATGELFF
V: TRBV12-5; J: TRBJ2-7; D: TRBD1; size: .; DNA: TGTGCTAGTGGCCCGGACAGGGGGTTCGACGAGCAGTACTTC; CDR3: CASGPDRGFDEQYF
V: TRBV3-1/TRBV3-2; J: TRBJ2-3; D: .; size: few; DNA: TGTGCCAGCAGCCAAGGACTGGATACGCAGTATTTT; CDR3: CASSQGLDTQYF
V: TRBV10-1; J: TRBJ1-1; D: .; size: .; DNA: TGCGCCAGCAGCGACATGGGGAGCATGAACACTGAAGCTTTCTTT; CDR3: CASSDMGSMNTEAFF
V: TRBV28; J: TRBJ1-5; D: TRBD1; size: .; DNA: TGTGCCAGCAGTTCACGACAGGGGGCGCCGGGGCAGCCCCAGCATTTT; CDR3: CASSSRQGAPGQPQHF
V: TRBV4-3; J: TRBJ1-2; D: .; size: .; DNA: TGCGCCAGCAGCCACTACGGGAGCATAAACTATGGCTACACCTTC; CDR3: CASSHYGSINYGYTF
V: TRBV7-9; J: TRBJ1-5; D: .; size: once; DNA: TGTGCCAGCAGCTTAGTGGAAAGTTGGGGACTTGCGGATCAGCCCCAGCATTTT; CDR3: CASSLVESWGLADQPQHF
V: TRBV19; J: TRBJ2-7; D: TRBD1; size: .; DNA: TGTGCCAGTAAGGCAGGGACAGACGAGCAGTACTTC; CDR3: CASKAGTDEQYF
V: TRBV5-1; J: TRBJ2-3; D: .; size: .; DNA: TGCGCCAGCAGCTCCTTAGTAACAGATACGCAGTATTTT; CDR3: CASSSLVTDTQYF
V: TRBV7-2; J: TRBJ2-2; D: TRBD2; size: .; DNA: TGTGCCAGCAGCACAAGACTAGCGGTGAACACCGGGGAGCTGTTTTTT; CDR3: CASSTRLAVNTGELFF
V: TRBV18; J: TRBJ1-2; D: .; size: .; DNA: TGTGCCAGCTCACCACCGAGGAGTGGCTACACCTTC; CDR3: CASSPPRSGYTF